A selection of T cell receptor beta chains follows, all from one sample in a study of blood T cell repertoires in COVID-19. Repertoires were generated with immunoSEQ multiplex PCR, while TCRdb's copy carries only in-frame clones and drops some. The sample lists about 98,000 clones; more than 70% were seen once. Source material: peripheral blood. Receptor source: a man aged 65 to 85 with acute or convalescent COVID-19. The CDR3 runs from the conserved cysteine through the conserved F or W. The order of the fields is clone size, J gene, V gene, D gene, CDR3 protein, CDR3 DNA. A D gene is named only where the DNA matches it firmly. Size is stated for part of the rows, as once, few or many counts, or as a class when the clone is expanded.

abundance: few
j_gene: TRBJ2-1
v_gene: TRBV6-4
d_gene: TRBD2
CDR3aa: CASSQGGTSGADEQFF
CDR3nt: TGTGCCAGCTCTCAGGGGGGGACTAGCGGTGCGGATGAGCAGTTCTTC

abundance: .
j_gene: TRBJ1-1
v_gene: TRBV6-6
d_gene: .
CDR3aa: CASRASGVMNTEAFF
CDR3nt: TGTGCCAGCAGAGCCTCCGGGGTGATGAACACTGAAGCTTTCTTT

abundance: .
j_gene: TRBJ2-7
v_gene: TRBV18
d_gene: .
CDR3aa: CASSPSEEQYF
CDR3nt: TGTGCCAGCTCACCCTCCGAGGAGCAGTACTTC

abundance: .
j_gene: TRBJ2-3
v_gene: TRBV6-5
d_gene: .
CDR3aa: CASSYSPRARDTQYF
CDR3nt: TGTGCCAGCAGTTACTCGCCCAGGGCTAGAGATACGCAGTATTTT

abundance: .
j_gene: TRBJ1-5
v_gene: TRBV3-1/TRBV3-2
d_gene: .
CDR3aa: CASSQQDRENQPQHF
CDR3nt: TGTGCCAGCAGCCAACAGGATAGGGAGAACCAGCCCCAGCATTTT

abundance: .
j_gene: TRBJ2-1
v_gene: TRBV5-4
d_gene: TRBD1
CDR3aa: CASSWTGDEQFF
CDR3nt: TGTGCCAGCAGCTGGACAGGGGATGAGCAGTTCTTC

abundance: .
j_gene: TRBJ2-5
v_gene: TRBV2
d_gene: .
CDR3aa: CASKLYQETQYF
CDR3nt: TGTGCCAGCAAACTTTACCAAGAGACCCAGTACTTC

abundance: few
j_gene: TRBJ1-6
v_gene: TRBV5-4
d_gene: TRBD1
CDR3aa: CASSIRQGLDNSPLHF
CDR3nt: TGTGCCAGCAGCATTAGACAGGGGCTAGATAATTCACCCCTCCACTTT

abundance: medium-sized
j_gene: TRBJ1-1
v_gene: TRBV30
d_gene: .
CDR3aa: CAWSVRGRGSNTEAFF
CDR3nt: TGTGCCTGGAGTGTACGGGGGCGGGGGTCCAACACTGAAGCTTTCTTT

abundance: once
j_gene: TRBJ1-5
v_gene: TRBV28
d_gene: .
CDR3aa: CASRPHGTFQPQHF
CDR3nt: TGTGCCAGCAGGCCCCACGGGACTTTCCAGCCCCAGCATTTT

abundance: .
j_gene: TRBJ2-6
v_gene: TRBV5-1
d_gene: .
CDR3aa: CASSLGPTQLAGANVLTF
CDR3nt: TGCGCCAGCAGCTTAGGTCCCACACAGCTCGCTGGGGCCAACGTCCTGACTTTC

abundance: .
j_gene: TRBJ1-3
v_gene: TRBV28
d_gene: .
CDR3aa: CASSPPVSGNTIYF
CDR3nt: TGTGCCAGCAGTCCCCCAGTCTCTGGAAACACCATATATTTT

abundance: .
j_gene: TRBJ2-2
v_gene: TRBV6-5
d_gene: TRBD2
CDR3aa: CASSYGAGGLTGELFF
CDR3nt: TGTGCCAGCAGTTACGGCGCGGGAGGGCTCACCGGGGAGCTGTTTTTT

abundance: few
j_gene: TRBJ2-3
v_gene: TRBV7-3
d_gene: TRBD2
CDR3aa: CASSLSGTSSRTDTQYF
CDR3nt: TGTGCCAGCAGTCTATCCGGGACTAGCAGCCGCACAGATACGCAGTATTTT

abundance: few
j_gene: TRBJ2-1
v_gene: TRBV27
d_gene: .
CDR3aa: CASRSRGTLNNEQFF
CDR3nt: TGTGCCAGCAGGTCTCGGGGGACCCTTAACAATGAGCAGTTCTTC

abundance: .
j_gene: TRBJ2-2
v_gene: TRBV7-9
d_gene: .
CDR3aa: CASSLGQPNTGELFF
CDR3nt: TGTGCCAGCAGCTTAGGACAACCGAACACCGGGGAGCTGTTTTTT

abundance: .
j_gene: TRBJ2-2
v_gene: TRBV7-8
d_gene: .
CDR3aa: CASSLRGMNTGELFF
CDR3nt: TGTGCCAGCAGCTTACGCGGGATGAACACCGGGGAGCTGTTTTTT

abundance: .
j_gene: TRBJ1-5
v_gene: TRBV19
d_gene: .
CDR3aa: CASNPDRYSNQPQHF
CDR3nt: TGTGCCAGTAACCCCGACAGATATAGCAATCAGCCCCAGCATTTT

abundance: .
j_gene: TRBJ2-3
v_gene: TRBV6-2/TRBV6-3
d_gene: .
CDR3aa: CASSYPPLGWESTDTQYF
CDR3nt: TGTGCCAGCAGTTACCCCCCGCTGGGGTGGGAGTCGACAGATACGCAGTATTTT

abundance: .
j_gene: TRBJ1-6
v_gene: TRBV27
d_gene: .
CDR3aa: CASSWSDWNSPLHF
CDR3nt: TGTGCCAGCAGTTGGTCGGACTGGAATTCACCCCTCCACTTT

abundance: .
j_gene: TRBJ1-2
v_gene: TRBV7-9
d_gene: .
CDR3aa: CASSEGGGYYGYTF
CDR3nt: TGTGCCAGCAGCGAGGGTGGGGGCTACTATGGCTACACCTTC

abundance: .
j_gene: TRBJ1-2
v_gene: TRBV27
d_gene: TRBD1
CDR3aa: CASSRGQGREYGYTF
CDR3nt: TGTGCCAGCAGTCGTGGACAGGGAAGAGAGTATGGCTACACCTTC

abundance: .
j_gene: TRBJ2-3
v_gene: TRBV4-3
d_gene: .
CDR3aa: CASSQRLSTDTQYF
CDR3nt: TGCGCCAGCAGCCAAAGACTAAGCACAGATACGCAGTATTTT

abundance: .
j_gene: TRBJ2-3
v_gene: TRBV6-1
d_gene: TRBD2
CDR3aa: CASSESLAGAASTDTQYF
CDR3nt: TGTGCCAGCAGTGAAAGTCTAGCGGGAGCTGCTAGCACAGATACGCAGTATTTT

abundance: .
j_gene: TRBJ2-7
v_gene: TRBV3-1/TRBV3-2
d_gene: TRBD1
CDR3aa: CASSQDRGDEQYF
CDR3nt: TGTGCCAGCAGCCAGGACAGGGGCGACGAGCAGTACTTC